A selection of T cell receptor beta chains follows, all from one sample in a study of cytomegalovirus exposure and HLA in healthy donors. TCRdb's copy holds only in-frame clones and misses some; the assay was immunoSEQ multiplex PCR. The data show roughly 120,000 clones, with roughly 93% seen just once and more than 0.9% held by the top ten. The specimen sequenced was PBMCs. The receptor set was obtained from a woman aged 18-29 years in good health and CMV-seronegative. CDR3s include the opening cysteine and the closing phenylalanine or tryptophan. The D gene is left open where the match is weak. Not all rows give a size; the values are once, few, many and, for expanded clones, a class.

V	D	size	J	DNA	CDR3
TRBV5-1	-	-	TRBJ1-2	TGCGCCAGCAGCCCCAGCACAGGGACAGGCTACACCTTC	CASSPSTGTGYTF
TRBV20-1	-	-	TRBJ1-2	TGCAGTGCTAGACAGTACTATGGCTACACCTTC	CSARQYYGYTF
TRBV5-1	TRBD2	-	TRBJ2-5	TGCGCCAGCAGCCGCTCGATCGGGACTAGCGGTGAGACCCAGTACTTC	CASSRSIGTSGETQYF
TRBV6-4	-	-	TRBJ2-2	TGTGCCAGCCCACCTGGGAGTGCGGACACCGGGGAGCTGTTTTTT	CASPPGSADTGELFF
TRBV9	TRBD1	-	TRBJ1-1	TGTGCCAGCAGCGAGGGACAGGGGTTCCCTGAAGCTTTCTTT	CASSEGQGFPEAFF
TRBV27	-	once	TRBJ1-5	TGTGCCAGCAGTTTACGGGACACCAATCAGCCCCAGCATTTT	CASSLRDTNQPQHF
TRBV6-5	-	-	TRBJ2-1	TGTGCCAGCAGCCTGACAGGTATGAATGAGCAGTTCTTC	CASSLTGMNEQFF
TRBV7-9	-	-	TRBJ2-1	TGTGCCAGCAGCAGCCGCACGGGAAGCTACAATGAGCAGTTCTTC	CASSSRTGSYNEQFF
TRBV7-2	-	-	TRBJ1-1	TGTGCCAGCAGCTACGGACAGATTCAAGCTTTCTTT	CASSYGQIQAFF
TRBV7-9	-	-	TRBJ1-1	TGTGCCAGCAGCTCCGGTGAAGCTTTCTTT	CASSSGEAFF
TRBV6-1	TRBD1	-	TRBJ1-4	TGTGCCAGCAGTGACCCGGGACAGGGTACTGAAAAACTGTTTTTT	CASSDPGQGTEKLFF
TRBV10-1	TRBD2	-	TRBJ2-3	TGCGCCAGCAGTGTAGAAGGAGCGGGGGGTTCTACGCAGTATTTT	CASSVEGAGGSTQYF
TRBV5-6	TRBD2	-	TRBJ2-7	TGTGCCAGCAGCCAAGGACTAGCGGGCTACGAGCAGTACTTC	CASSQGLAGYEQYF
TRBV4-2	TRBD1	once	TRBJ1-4	TGTGCCAGCAGCCAAGTCTTCGGGACAGGGGATGAAAAACTGTTTTTT	CASSQVFGTGDEKLFF
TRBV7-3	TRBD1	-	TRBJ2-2	TGTGCCAGCAGCCCTCGGACAGGGGGCAGCGGGGAGCTGTTTTTT	CASSPRTGGSGELFF
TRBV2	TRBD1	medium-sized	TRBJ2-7	TGTGCCAGCTCCGGGACAGGGGGCTTCACCTACGAGCAGTACTTC	CASSGTGGFTYEQYF
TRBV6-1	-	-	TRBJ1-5	TGTGCCAGCAGTGATGTGGACAGCCACAATCAGCCCCAGCATTTT	CASSDVDSHNQPQHF
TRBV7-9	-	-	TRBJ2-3	TGTGCCAGCAGCTCGATCGGTACCCGCACAGATACGCAGTATTTT	CASSSIGTRTDTQYF
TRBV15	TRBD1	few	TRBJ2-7	TGTGCCACCAGCAGAGAGGGACAGGGCTACGAGCAGTACTTC	CATSREGQGYEQYF
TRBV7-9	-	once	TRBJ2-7	TGTGCCAGCAGCCTAGGACGAGGGCCGACAGGCCGTTACGAGCAGTACTTC	CASSLGRGPTGRYEQYF
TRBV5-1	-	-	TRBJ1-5	TGCGCCAGCAGCGCCAGGGGCAATCAGCCCCAGCATTTT	CASSARGNQPQHF
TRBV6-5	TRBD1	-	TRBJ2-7	TGTGCCAGCAGTTACGACAGGGACTACGAGCAGTACTTC	CASSYDRDYEQYF
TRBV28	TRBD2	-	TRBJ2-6	TGTGCCAGCAGTGGCCGCGGGGGAACCGGGGCCAACGTCCTGACTTTC	CASSGRGGTGANVLTF
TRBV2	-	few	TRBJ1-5	TGTGCCAGCAGTGAAATTCAGGCGGGGAATCAGCCCCAGCATTTT	CASSEIQAGNQPQHF
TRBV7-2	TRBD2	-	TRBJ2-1	TGTGCCAGCACCGTACCGGGACTAGCGGGGCCAGCTCCCTACAATGAGCAGTTCTTC	CASTVPGLAGPAPYNEQFF
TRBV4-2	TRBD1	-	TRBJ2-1	TGTGCCAGCAGCCGGGGACAGTTTTCCTACAATGAGCAGTTCTTC	CASSRGQFSYNEQFF
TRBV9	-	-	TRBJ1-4	TGTGCCAGCAGCGTAGCTACCGGTGAAAAACTGTTTTTT	CASSVATGEKLFF
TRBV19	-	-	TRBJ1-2	TGTGCCAGTAGTAGCCCGCCGACAGTAGGCTATGGCTACACCTTC	CASSSPPTVGYGYTF
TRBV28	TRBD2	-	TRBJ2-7	TGTGCCAGCAGCAATGCCCGGGACTACTACTACGAGCAGTACTTC	CASSNARDYYYEQYF
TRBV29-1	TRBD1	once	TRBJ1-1	TGCAGCGTTGATCCGGGACAGGATAACACTGAAGCTTTCTTT	CSVDPGQDNTEAFF
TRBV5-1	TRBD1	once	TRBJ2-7	TGCGCCAGCAGCTTGGGACAGGGGCCCGGTCAGCAGTACTTC	CASSLGQGPGQQYF
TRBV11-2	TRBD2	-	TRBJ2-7	TGTGCCAGCAGCGGGCAACTAGCGGGGGTGTCCTACGAGCAGTACTTC	CASSGQLAGVSYEQYF
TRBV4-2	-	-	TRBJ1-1	TGTGCCAGCAGTCTTCGTGCGGCGAACACTGAAGCTTTCTTT	CASSLRAANTEAFF
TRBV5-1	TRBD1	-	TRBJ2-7	TGCGCCAGCAGCTTGGGCGGGACAGGGTTTTACGAGCAGTACTTC	CASSLGGTGFYEQYF
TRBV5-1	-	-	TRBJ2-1	TGCGCCAGCAGCCGCCCCCCGGGTAATGAGCAGTTCTTC	CASSRPPGNEQFF
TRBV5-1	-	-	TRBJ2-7	TGCGCCAGCAGCTTAACCGGGAAATCCTACGAGCAGTACTTC	CASSLTGKSYEQYF
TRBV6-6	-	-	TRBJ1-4	TGTGCCAGCAGTTTAAGGGGTTCCATATATGAAAAACTGTTTTTT	CASSLRGSIYEKLFF
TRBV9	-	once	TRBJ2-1	TGTGCCAGCAGCGTAGAAATGGGGCTTAATGAGCAGTTCTTC	CASSVEMGLNEQFF
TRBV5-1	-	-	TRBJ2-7	TGCGCCAGCAGCTTGGGTTCAGGGTCCTACGAGCAGTACTTC	CASSLGSGSYEQYF
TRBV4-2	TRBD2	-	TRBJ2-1	TGTGCCAGCAGCCAGGCTAGCGGGACATTGAATGAGCAGTTCTTC	CASSQASGTLNEQFF